The present T cell receptor (beta chain) was sequenced within a study of T-cell reconstitution after alpha-beta-depleted transplantation in children. A library of TCRbeta sequences, prepared with unique molecular identifiers, was generated. TCRdb redid the calling of the PCR reads with MiXCR, one entry per CDR3 protein. This sample has some 490,000 distinct CDR3 sequences, with 9.5% to 15% found just once. The CDR3 runs 15 residues. From germline, CDR1 is SGDLS and CDR2 YYNGEE. The V and J ends lost 0 bases and 4 bases respectively, with 10 bases between them. In its sample, this clonotype was seen many times.

The V gene is TRBV9, the J gene TRBJ2-2, with D perhaps matching TRBD2 (6 bases). Material: PBMCs from the stem cell graft donor, obtained from the stem cell graft. The sequence was collected from a human donor who donated a stem cell graft to a child with combined immunodeficiency. Written as DNA, the CDR3 is TGTGCCAGCAGCGTAGGCGGGGAAGGCACCGGGGAGCTGTTTTTT. This translates into CASSVGGEGTGELFF.